The 10 T cell receptor beta chains listed next were all sequenced from one sample in a study of OX40 agonist ivuxolimab in advanced cancers. Sequencing was performed with immunoSEQ multiplex PCR; in TCRdb, only in-frame clones are kept and a portion is missing. The profile shows some 10,000 clones, around four fifths of them singletons. The sample was CD4+ or CD8+ T cells sorted from blood, taken in a trial of the OX40 agonist ivuxolimab. Receptors were obtained from an adult with an advanced solid tumor such as melanoma, head and neck, liver or kidney cancer.

The chain combines TRBV6-1 with TRBJ2-5; D call uncertain. The CDR3 is made up of 13 amino acids. Germline loops: CDR1 MNHNS, CDR2 SASEGT. V was pared by 6 bases and J by 1 base, with 9 bases between. CDR3 amino acids: CASRMMAQETQYF. The CDR3 DNA follows: TGTGCCAGCAGGATGATGGCCCAAGAGACCCAGTACTTC.

In its sample, this clone was seen a few times. The chain combines TRBV9 with TRBJ2-3; unclear D gene. Germline V gene sequence: CDR1 SGDLS, CDR2 YYNGEE. The CDR3 length is 15 residues. V lost 0 bases to trimming and J lost 2 bases, with 10 bases between them. CDR3 amino acids: CASSVAGAITDTQYF. Here the CDR3 DNA reads TGTGCCAGCAGCGTAGCTGGAGCCATCACAGATACGCAGTATTTT.

The rearrangement uses TRBV27 and TRBJ2-1; D perhaps matches TRBD1 (6 bases). Trimming took 0 bases from V and 9 from J, leaving 9 bases between them. The CDR3 is 13 amino acids. Germline lookup yields CDR1 MNHEY and CDR2 SMNVEV (reference sequence). This CDR3 reads CASSLSPTGEQFF. CDR3 bases: TGTGCCAGCAGTTTATCCCCGACAGGTGAGCAGTTCTTC.

The CDR3 loop is CASIGHTGELFF. In nucleotides, the CDR3 is TGTGCCAGCATAGGCCACACCGGGGAGCTGTTTTTT. The chain employs TRBV27 and TRBJ2-2, with D hard to call. The V end lost 7 bases, the J end lost 3 bases, and 6 bases lay between the germline ends. The CDR3 consists of 12 residues. CDR1 is MNHEY, CDR2 SMNVEV, per germline (reference sequence).

The gene calls are TRBV6-5 and TRBJ2-2; D unresolved. V lost 5 bases and J lost 3, with 10 bases in between. Germline V lookup: CDR1 MNHEY, CDR2 SVGAGI. This CDR3 has 14 amino acids. CDR3 coding DNA: TGTGCCAGCAGTACACTCTCTGACACCGGGGAGCTGTTTTTT. Translated, it gives CASSTLSDTGELFF.

The genes are TRBV9 and TRBJ2-7; no reliable D call. Germline V lookup: CDR1 SGDLS, CDR2 YYNGEE. With 0 bases removed from V and 0 bases from J, the gap between germline ends came to 10 bases. The CDR3 extends over 15 amino acids. The CDR3 here is CASSVGGRPSYEQYF. Written as DNA, the CDR3 is TGTGCCAGCAGCGTAGGCGGCCGCCCCTCCTACGAGCAGTACTTC.

The chain carries TRBV11-3 and TRBJ2-5; D may be TRBD2 (6 bases). Germline lookup yields CDR1 SGHNT and CDR2 YENEEA. The CDR3 has 12 amino acids. V lost 5 bases, J lost 4 bases, and 8 bases lay in between. CDR3 residues: CASSPTRETQYF. The CDR3 DNA reads TGTGCCAGCAGCCCGACTAGAGAGACCCAGTACTTC.

A word on this clone: The sample has other DNA sequences that encode this CDR3 too. This chain joins TRBV5-6 and TRBJ2-6; the D gene is possibly TRBD1 (6 bases). The germline V and J ends were trimmed by 3 bases and 1 base, with 11 bases remaining between them. The V gene's germline CDR1 is SGHDT and CDR2 YYEEEE. The length of the CDR3 is 16 residues. Written as DNA, the CDR3 is TGTGCCAGCAGCTCGGCAGGGGTTTCTGGGGCCAACGTCCTGACTTTC. Its translation: CASSSAGVSGANVLTF.

This chain joins TRBV19 and TRBJ2-3; 7 positions match TRBD2. The CDR3 spans 16 residues. V dropped 3 bases and J dropped 6; count of bases not matched to a gene: 12. Germline V gives CDR1 LNHDA, CDR2 SQIVND (reference sequence). CDR3 coding DNA: TGTGCCAGTAGTATCAAAGACGGGAGGACCGGGGATACGCAGTATTTT. This codes for CASSIKDGRTGDTQYF.

The chain couples TRBV6-1 to TRBJ2-7, with D perhaps matching TRBD1 (6 bases). The CDR3 runs to 13 residues. V gave up 5 bases and J gave up 5 bases, with 13 bases separating them. Germline CDR1 MNHNS, CDR2 SASEGT. The CDR3: CASSPGTRDEQYF. In DNA form, the CDR3 reads TGTGCCAGCAGTCCCGGGACACGAGACGAGCAGTACTTC.